These T cell receptor beta chains were read from a single sample in a study of control samples from healthy donors and cancer patients. Produced via immunoSEQ multiplex PCR; TCRdb's table is partial and in-frame only. In the table there are approximately 100,000 clones, roughly 91% of which are singletons. What was sequenced was PBMCs. The origin of the receptors is a man aged 60 to 69 with lung cancer. Each CDR3 is given with its conserved first and last residue. The D gene is left open where the match is weak. Clone sizes are given selectively: once, few, many, or a class where the clone is expanded.

J: TRBJ1-1; V: TRBV25-1; D: .; size: .; DNA: TGTGCCAGCACCAGTGCCAGGGTTAGCACTGAAGCTTTCTTT; CDR3: CASTSARVSTEAFF
J: TRBJ2-3; V: TRBV7-3; D: TRBD2; size: once; DNA: TGTGCCAGCAGCTTGGGGAGGGTCGGAGATACGCAGTATTTT; CDR3: CASSLGRVGDTQYF
J: TRBJ2-1; V: TRBV7-9; D: .; size: .; DNA: TGTGCCAGCAGTTCCATGGGGCGAGGGTACAATGAGCAGTTCTTC; CDR3: CASSSMGRGYNEQFF
J: TRBJ2-1; V: TRBV25-1; D: TRBD1; size: .; DNA: TGTGCCAGCAGTACAGGGGGCGTCAACAATGAGCAGTTCTTC; CDR3: CASSTGGVNNEQFF
J: TRBJ1-1; V: TRBV27; D: .; size: .; DNA: TGTGCCAGCAGTTCGGGGAGGGACACCGTCAAACGGGCAGCTTTCTTT; CDR3: CASSSGRDTVKRAAFF
J: TRBJ2-3; V: TRBV3-1/TRBV3-2; D: TRBD1; size: .; DNA: TGTGCCAGCAGCCAAGATGTAGGGGACAGGGGCACAGATACGCAGTATTTT; CDR3: CASSQDVGDRGTDTQYF
J: TRBJ1-5; V: TRBV5-6; D: .; size: .; DNA: TGTGCCAGCAGCTTAGGCAGGAATCAGCCCCAGCATTTT; CDR3: CASSLGRNQPQHF
J: TRBJ2-2; V: TRBV24-1; D: .; size: .; DNA: TGTGCCACCAGTGATTTGGCTGGGAAGGACACCGGGGAGCTGTTTTTT; CDR3: CATSDLAGKDTGELFF
J: TRBJ1-6; V: TRBV3-1/TRBV3-2; D: .; size: .; DNA: TGTGCCAGCACCTCAGTAAGTTCACCCCTCCACTTT; CDR3: CASTSVSSPLHF
J: TRBJ1-5; V: TRBV5-6; D: .; size: .; DNA: TGTGCCAGCAGCTTTAATCCCGAAGGCAATCAGCCCCAGCATTTT; CDR3: CASSFNPEGNQPQHF
J: TRBJ1-2; V: TRBV12-5; D: .; size: .; DNA: TGTGCTAGTGGTTTGACGACTGGGGGCTACACCTTC; CDR3: CASGLTTGGYTF
J: TRBJ1-1; V: TRBV6-5; D: .; size: .; DNA: TGTGCCAGCCTCCCCGGGACAGAAGCTTTCTTT; CDR3: CASLPGTEAFF
J: TRBJ2-5; V: TRBV2; D: .; size: .; DNA: TGTGCCAGCAGTCCTGGGTCCATTGGCGGGGGCCCAAAAGAGACCCAGTACTTC; CDR3: CASSPGSIGGGPKETQYF
J: TRBJ1-1; V: TRBV29-1; D: .; size: .; DNA: TGCAGCGTTTGGATATCCACTGAAGCTTTCTTT; CDR3: CSVWISTEAFF
J: TRBJ2-5; V: TRBV11-3; D: TRBD1; size: .; DNA: TGTGCCAGCAGCCGGGACAGGGGTCGGGGAGAGACCCAGTACTTC; CDR3: CASSRDRGRGETQYF
J: TRBJ2-2; V: TRBV30; D: .; size: .; DNA: TGTGCCTGGAAAGTGGCTAGCCCCGGGGAGCTGTTTTTT; CDR3: CAWKVASPGELFF
J: TRBJ2-5; V: TRBV5-1; D: .; size: .; DNA: TGCGCCAGCAGCTTGGGGGGGCAGGGACGGCAAGAGACCCAGTACTTC; CDR3: CASSLGGQGRQETQYF
J: TRBJ1-1; V: TRBV18; D: TRBD1; size: .; DNA: TGTGCCAGCTCACCACAGGGGGCGCAGGCTTTCTTT; CDR3: CASSPQGAQAFF
J: TRBJ2-2; V: TRBV5-1; D: TRBD1; size: .; DNA: TGCGCCAGCACCTTATCCCACGGACAGGCGAACACCGGGGAGCTGTTTTTT; CDR3: CASTLSHGQANTGELFF
J: TRBJ2-2; V: TRBV25-1; D: .; size: .; DNA: TGTGCCAGCACCGGGGTGGGGGCCGGGGAGCTGTTTTTT; CDR3: CASTGVGAGELFF
J: TRBJ1-2; V: TRBV10-2; D: .; size: .; DNA: TGCGCCAGCAGTGAGTCGGCGGGCCGTGGCTACACCTTC; CDR3: CASSESAGRGYTF
J: TRBJ1-1; V: TRBV7-9; D: TRBD1; size: .; DNA: TGTGCCAGCAGCTACGGACAGGCTCGATTCTCTGAAGCTTTCTTT; CDR3: CASSYGQARFSEAFF
J: TRBJ1-1; V: TRBV6-5; D: .; size: .; DNA: TGTGCCAGCAGACGTGACCGAGTGGCTTTCTTT; CDR3: CASRRDRVAFF
J: TRBJ1-1; V: TRBV30; D: .; size: .; DNA: TGTGCCTGGTCCCAAGGGATTGAAGCTTTCTTT; CDR3: CAWSQGIEAFF
J: TRBJ2-7; V: TRBV3-1/TRBV3-2; D: TRBD1; size: .; DNA: TGTGCCAGCAGCCAAAGGGTACAGGGGTTTTACGAGCAGTACTTC; CDR3: CASSQRVQGFYEQYF
J: TRBJ2-1; V: TRBV6-1; D: .; size: .; DNA: TGTGCCAGCAGTGAAGCTTATGAAGGGAGTGAGCAGTTCTTC; CDR3: CASSEAYEGSEQFF
J: TRBJ1-6; V: TRBV30; D: .; size: .; DNA: TGTGCCTGGACCGTCGGTGGGGGCCCAAATAATTCACCCCTCCACTTT; CDR3: CAWTVGGGPNNSPLHF
J: TRBJ1-1; V: TRBV12-5; D: .; size: .; DNA: TGTGCTAGTGGTTCCTGGACAGACTACACTGAAGCTTTCTTT; CDR3: CASGSWTDYTEAFF
J: TRBJ1-5; V: TRBV7-2; D: .; size: .; DNA: TGTGCCAGCAGCTTAGGTCTCTGGGCCCGTCAGCCCCAGCATTTT; CDR3: CASSLGLWARQPQHF
J: TRBJ2-3; V: TRBV5-1; D: .; size: .; DNA: TGCGCCAGCAGCTTACAAAACAGGGACACAGATACGCAGTATTTT; CDR3: CASSLQNRDTDTQYF